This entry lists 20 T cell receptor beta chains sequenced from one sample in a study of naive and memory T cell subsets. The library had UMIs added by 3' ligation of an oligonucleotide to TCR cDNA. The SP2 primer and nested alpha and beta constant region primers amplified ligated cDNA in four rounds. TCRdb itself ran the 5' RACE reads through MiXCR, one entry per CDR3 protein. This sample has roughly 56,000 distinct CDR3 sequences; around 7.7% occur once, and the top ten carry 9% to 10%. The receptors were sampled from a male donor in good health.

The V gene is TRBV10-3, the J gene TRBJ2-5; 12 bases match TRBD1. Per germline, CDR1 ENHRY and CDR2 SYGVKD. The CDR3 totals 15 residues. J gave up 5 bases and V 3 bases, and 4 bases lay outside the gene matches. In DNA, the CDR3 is TGTGCCATCAGTGACGGGACAGGGGGCTCCGAGACCCAGTACTTC. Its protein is CAISDGTGGSETQYF.

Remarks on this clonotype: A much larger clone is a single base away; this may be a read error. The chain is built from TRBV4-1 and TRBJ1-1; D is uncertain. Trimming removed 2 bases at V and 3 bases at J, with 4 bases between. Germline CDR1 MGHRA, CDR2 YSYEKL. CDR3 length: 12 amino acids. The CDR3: CASSQWDTEAFF. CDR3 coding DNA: TGCGCCAGCAGCCAATGGGACACTGAAGCTTTCTTT.

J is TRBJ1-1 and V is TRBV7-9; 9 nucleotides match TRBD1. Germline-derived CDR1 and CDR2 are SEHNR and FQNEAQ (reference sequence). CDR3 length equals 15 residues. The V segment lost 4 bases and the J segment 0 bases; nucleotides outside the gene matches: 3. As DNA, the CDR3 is TGTGCCAGCAGCTCACAGGGGGCGATGAACACTGAAGCTTTCTTT. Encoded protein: CASSSQGAMNTEAFF.

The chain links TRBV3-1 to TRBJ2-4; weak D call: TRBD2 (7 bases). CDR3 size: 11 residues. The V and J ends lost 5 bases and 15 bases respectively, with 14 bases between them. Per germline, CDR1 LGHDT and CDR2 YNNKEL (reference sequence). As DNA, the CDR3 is TGTGCCAGCAGCAGAGGGGAGGGGGTGTACTTC. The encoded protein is CASSRGEGVYF.

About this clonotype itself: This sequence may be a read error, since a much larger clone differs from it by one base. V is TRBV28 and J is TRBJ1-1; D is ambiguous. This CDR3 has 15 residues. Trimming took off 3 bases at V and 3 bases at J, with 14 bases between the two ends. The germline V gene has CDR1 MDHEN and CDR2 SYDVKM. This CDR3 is CASSLESGQYTEAFF. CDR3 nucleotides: TGTGCCAGCAGTTTGGAATCAGGTCAATACACTGAAGCTTTCTTT.

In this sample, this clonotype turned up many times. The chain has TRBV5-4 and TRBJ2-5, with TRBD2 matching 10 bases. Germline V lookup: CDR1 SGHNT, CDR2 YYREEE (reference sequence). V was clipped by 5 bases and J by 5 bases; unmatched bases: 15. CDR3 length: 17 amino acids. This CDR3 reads CASSSGGAGGPGETQYF. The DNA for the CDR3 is TGTGCCAGCAGTTCTGGGGGAGCGGGGGGGCCGGGCGAGACCCAGTACTTC. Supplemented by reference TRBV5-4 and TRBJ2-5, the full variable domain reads ETGVTQSPTHLIKTRGQQVTLRCSSQSGHNTVSWYQQALGQGPQFIFQYYREEENGRGNFPPRFSGLQFPNYSSELNVNALELDDSALYLCASSSGGAGGPGETQYFGPGTRLLVL.

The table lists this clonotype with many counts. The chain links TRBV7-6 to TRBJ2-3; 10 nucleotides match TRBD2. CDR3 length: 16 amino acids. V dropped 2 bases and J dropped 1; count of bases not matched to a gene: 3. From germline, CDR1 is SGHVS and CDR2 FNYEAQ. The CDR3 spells CASSLLTSGGTDTQYF. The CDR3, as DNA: TGTGCCAGCAGCTTACTAACTAGCGGGGGCACAGATACGCAGTATTTT.

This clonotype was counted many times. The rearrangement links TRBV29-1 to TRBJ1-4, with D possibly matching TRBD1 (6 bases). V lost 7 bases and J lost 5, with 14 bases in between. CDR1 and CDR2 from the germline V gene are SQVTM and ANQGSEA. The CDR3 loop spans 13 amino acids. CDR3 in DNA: TGCAGCGCCTTCAGGGGTGAAAATGAAAAACTGTTTTTT. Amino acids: CSAFRGENEKLFF.

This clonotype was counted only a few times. The CDR3 DNA is TGTGCCAGCAGTGAAGGGATGTCAGATCAAGAGACCCAGTACTTC. Protein product: CASSEGMSDQETQYF. The chain recombines TRBV6-1 with TRBJ2-5; D remains unclear. Germline values: CDR1 MNHNS, CDR2 SASEGT. The CDR3 is made up of 15 amino acids. V was trimmed by 1 base and J by 2 bases, leaving 11 bases between them.

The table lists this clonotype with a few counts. This CDR3 reads CASSFPAKNIQYF. In DNA, the CDR3 is TGTGCCAGCAGTTTTCCAGCCAAAAACATTCAGTACTTC. J is TRBJ2-4 and V is TRBV11-2; no firm D call. The CDR3 is 13 residues long. The germline V and J ends were trimmed by 6 bases and 0 bases, with 6 bases remaining between them. Germline V gene data show CDR1 as SGHAT and CDR2 as FQNNGV.

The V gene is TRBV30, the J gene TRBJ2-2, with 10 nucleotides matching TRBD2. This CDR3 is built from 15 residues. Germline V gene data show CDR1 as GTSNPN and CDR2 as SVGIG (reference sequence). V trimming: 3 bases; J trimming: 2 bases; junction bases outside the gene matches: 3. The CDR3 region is CAWSGLAVNTGELFF. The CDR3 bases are TGTGCCTGGAGCGGACTAGCGGTAAACACCGGGGAGCTGTTTTTT.

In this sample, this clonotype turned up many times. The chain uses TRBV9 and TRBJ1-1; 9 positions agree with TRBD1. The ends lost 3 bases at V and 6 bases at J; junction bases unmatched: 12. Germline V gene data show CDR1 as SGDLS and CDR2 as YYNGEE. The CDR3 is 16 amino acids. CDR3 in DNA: TGTGCCAGCAGCGCCCCGGACAGGGGTGCTCTGGCTGAAGCTTTCTTT. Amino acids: CASSAPDRGALAEAFF.

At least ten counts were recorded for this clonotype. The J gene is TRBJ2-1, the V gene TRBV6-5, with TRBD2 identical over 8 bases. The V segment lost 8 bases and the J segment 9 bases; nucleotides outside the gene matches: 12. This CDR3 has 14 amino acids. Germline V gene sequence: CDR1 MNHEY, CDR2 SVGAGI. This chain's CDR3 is CASGVVAGLGEQFF. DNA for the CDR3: TGTGCCAGCGGGGTAGTAGCGGGGCTGGGTGAGCAGTTCTTC.

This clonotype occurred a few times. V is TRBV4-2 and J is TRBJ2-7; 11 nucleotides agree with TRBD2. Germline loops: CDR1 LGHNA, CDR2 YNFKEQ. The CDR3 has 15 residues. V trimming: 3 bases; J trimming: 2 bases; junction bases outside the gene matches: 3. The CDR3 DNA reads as TGTGCCAGCAGCCAGGGACTAGCGGATCCCTACGAGCAGTACTTC. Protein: CASSQGLADPYEQYF.

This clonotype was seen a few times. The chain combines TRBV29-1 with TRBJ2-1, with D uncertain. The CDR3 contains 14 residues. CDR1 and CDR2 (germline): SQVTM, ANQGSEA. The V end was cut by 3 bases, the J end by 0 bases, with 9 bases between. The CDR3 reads CSVDRRSSYNEQFF. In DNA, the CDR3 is TGCAGCGTTGACCGCAGGAGCTCCTACAATGAGCAGTTCTTC.

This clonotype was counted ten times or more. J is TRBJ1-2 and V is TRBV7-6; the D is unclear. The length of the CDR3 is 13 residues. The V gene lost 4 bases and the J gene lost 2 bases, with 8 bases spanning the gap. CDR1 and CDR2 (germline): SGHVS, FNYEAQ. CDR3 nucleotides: TGTGCCAGCAGCTCCGACGGAAACTATGGCTACACCTTC. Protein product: CASSSDGNYGYTF.

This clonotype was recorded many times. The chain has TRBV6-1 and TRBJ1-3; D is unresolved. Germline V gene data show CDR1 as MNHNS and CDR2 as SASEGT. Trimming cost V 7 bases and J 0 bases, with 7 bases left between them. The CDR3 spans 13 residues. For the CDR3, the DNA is TGTGCCAGCAAGGCGGGCTCTGGAAACACCATATATTTT. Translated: CASKAGSGNTIYF.

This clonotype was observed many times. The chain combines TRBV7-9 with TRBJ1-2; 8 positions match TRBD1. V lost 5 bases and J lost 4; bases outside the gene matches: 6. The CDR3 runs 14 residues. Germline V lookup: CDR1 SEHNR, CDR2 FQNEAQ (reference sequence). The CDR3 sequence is CASSGQGQGYGYTF. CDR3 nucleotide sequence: TGTGCCAGCAGCGGACAGGGACAAGGCTATGGCTACACCTTC.

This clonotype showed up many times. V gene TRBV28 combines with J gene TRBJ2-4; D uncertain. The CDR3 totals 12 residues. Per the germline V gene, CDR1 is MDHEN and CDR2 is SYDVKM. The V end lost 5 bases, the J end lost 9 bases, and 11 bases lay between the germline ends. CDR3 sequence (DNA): TGTGCCAGCAGTGAGCAGCTCCCCATTCAGTACTTC. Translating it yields CASSEQLPIQYF.

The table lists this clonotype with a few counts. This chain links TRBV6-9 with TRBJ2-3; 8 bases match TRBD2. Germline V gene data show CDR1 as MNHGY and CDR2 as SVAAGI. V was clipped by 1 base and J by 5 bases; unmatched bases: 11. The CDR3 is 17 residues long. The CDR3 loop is CASSYFVGREVKDTQYF. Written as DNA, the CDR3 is TGTGCCAGCAGTTATTTTGTTGGGCGGGAGGTGAAAGATACGCAGTATTTT.